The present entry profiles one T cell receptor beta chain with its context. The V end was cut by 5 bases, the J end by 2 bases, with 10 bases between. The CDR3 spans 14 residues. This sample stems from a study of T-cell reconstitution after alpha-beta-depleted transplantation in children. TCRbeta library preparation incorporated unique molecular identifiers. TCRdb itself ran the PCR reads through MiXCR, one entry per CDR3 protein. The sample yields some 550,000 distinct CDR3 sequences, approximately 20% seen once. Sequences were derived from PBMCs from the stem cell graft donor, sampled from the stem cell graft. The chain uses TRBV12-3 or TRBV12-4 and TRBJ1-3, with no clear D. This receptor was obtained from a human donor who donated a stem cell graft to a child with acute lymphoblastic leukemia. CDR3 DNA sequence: TGTGCCAGCAGTAGCAGGACCCCTGGAAACACCATATATTTT. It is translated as CASSSRTPGNTIYF.